The present T cell receptor (beta chain) was sequenced within a study of cytomegalovirus exposure and HLA in healthy donors. Findings and limits, study-wide: Productive rates of about 87% or about 30% were seen for most TCR beta V segments in an earlier analysis. A later analysis reportedly found that, within productive TCRs, an Asian-associated ancestry cluster had fewer N-insertions than the mean observed across the roughly 700 donors.

With 60 Vbeta and 13 Jbeta primers, the PCR was carried out. Sequencing was performed with immunoSEQ multiplex PCR; in TCRdb, only in-frame clones are kept and a portion is missing. The sample has a few hundred thousand clones; about 83% are singletons. To note about this clone: Its specificity is not known.

J gave up 1 base and V 3 bases, and 8 bases lay outside the gene matches. Germline V gene data show CDR1 as GTSNPN and CDR2 as SVGIG (reference sequence). The CDR3 runs to 16 residues. The sample comprised PBMCs. This receptor was obtained from a girl aged 10 to 17 in good health and CMV-seronegative. The V call is TRBV30, the J call TRBJ1-2; 10 bases match TRBD1. The CDR3 loop is CAWRGTGAVFNYGYTF. The DNA of the CDR3 is TGTGCCTGGAGAGGGACAGGGGCGGTTTTTAACTATGGCTACACCTTC.